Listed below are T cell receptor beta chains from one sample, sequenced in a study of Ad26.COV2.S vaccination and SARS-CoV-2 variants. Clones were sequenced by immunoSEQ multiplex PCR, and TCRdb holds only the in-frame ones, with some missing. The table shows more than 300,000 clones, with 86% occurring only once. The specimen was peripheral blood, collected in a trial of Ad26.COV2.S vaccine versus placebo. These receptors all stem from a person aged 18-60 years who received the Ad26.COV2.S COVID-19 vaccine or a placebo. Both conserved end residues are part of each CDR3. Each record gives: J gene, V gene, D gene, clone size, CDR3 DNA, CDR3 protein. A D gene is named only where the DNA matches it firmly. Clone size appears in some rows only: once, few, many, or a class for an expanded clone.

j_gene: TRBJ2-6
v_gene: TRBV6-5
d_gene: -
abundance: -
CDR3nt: TGTGCCAGCAGTTATTCAGGAGCCGGGGCCAACGTCCTGACTTTC
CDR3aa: CASSYSGAGANVLTF

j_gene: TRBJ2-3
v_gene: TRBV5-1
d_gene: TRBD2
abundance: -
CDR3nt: TGCGCCAGCAGCCCGCCGGGACTAGCGGTAACAGATACGCAGTATTTT
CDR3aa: CASSPPGLAVTDTQYF

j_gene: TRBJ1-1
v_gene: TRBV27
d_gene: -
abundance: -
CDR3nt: TGTGCCAGCAGTTTACAGTTGAACACTGAAGCTTTCTTT
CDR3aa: CASSLQLNTEAFF

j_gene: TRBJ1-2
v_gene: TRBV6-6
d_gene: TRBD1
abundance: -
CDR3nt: TGTGCCAGCAGCAATACAGGGGATGGCTACACCTTC
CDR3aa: CASSNTGDGYTF

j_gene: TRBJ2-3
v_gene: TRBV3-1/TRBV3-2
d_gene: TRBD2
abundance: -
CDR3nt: TGTGCCAGCAGCCAAGATGGTCGGCTAGCGGGAAGCACAGATACGCAGTATTTT
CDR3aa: CASSQDGRLAGSTDTQYF

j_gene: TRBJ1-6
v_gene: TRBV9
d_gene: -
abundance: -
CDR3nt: TGTGCCAGCAGCGAGGGGGTCTTGAGGACACCCCTCCACTTT
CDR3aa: CASSEGVLRTPLHF

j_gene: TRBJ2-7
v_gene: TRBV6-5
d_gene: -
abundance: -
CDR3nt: TGTGCCAGCAGTAAGGACAGCTCCTACGAGCAGTACTTC
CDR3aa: CASSKDSSYEQYF

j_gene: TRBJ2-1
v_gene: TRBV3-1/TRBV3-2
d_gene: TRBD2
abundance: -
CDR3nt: TGTGCCAGCAGCCAAGCCAAAAGCGGGGGGGCCTACAATGAGCAGTTCTTC
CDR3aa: CASSQAKSGGAYNEQFF

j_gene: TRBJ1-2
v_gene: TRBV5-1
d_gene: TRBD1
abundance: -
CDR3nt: TGCGCCAGCAGCGACGGGACAGGGGATGGCTACACCTTC
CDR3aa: CASSDGTGDGYTF

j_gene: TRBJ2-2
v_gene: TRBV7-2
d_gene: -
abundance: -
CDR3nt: TGTGCCAGCAACTTGGGCGTAGAAGGACTCCCAACCTTCACCGGGGAGCTGTTTTTT
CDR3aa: CASNLGVEGLPTFTGELFF

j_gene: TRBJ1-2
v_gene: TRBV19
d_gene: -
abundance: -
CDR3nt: TGTGCCAGTAGTATGACGTGGGGCTACACCTTC
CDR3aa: CASSMTWGYTF

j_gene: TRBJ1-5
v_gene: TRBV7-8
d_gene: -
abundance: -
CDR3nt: TGTGCCAGCAGCTCCACAGACGGGGTTCAGCCCCAGCATTTT
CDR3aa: CASSSTDGVQPQHF

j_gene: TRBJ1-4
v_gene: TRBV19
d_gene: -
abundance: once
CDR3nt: TGTGCCAGTAGTATTTCGCGGGGAGGAGGGAATGAAAAACTGTTTTTT
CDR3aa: CASSISRGGGNEKLFF

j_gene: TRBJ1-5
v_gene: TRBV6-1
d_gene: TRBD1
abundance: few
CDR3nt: TGTGCCAGCAGTGAAAACGGACAGGGCAATCAGCCCCAGCATTTT
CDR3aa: CASSENGQGNQPQHF

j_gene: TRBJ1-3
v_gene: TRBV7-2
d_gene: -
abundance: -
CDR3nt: TGTGCCAGCAGCTACAACCAGGTTCGGGACACCATATATTTT
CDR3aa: CASSYNQVRDTIYF

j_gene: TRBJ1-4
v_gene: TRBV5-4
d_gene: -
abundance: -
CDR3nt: TGTGCCAGCAGCCTCCAGGGTCTCGTAGACGAAAAACTGTTTTTT
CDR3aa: CASSLQGLVDEKLFF

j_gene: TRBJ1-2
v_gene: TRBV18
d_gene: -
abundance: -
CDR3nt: TGTGCCAGCTCACCTTTCTGGGACGCAGGGTCCTATGGCTACACCTTC
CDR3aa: CASSPFWDAGSYGYTF

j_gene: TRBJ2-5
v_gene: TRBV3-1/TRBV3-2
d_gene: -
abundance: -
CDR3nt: TGTGCCAGCAGCCAAGATATGCGGACCGAGACCCAGTACTTC
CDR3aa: CASSQDMRTETQYF

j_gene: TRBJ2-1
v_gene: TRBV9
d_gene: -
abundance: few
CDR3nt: TGTGCCAGCAGCGTAGATCTAGGAAACAATGAGCAGTTCTTC
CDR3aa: CASSVDLGNNEQFF

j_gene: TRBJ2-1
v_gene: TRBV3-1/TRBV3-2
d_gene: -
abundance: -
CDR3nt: TGTGCCAGCAGCCTTGGGGTGAGTAGATCCCACGGTGAGCAGTTCTTC
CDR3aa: CASSLGVSRSHGEQFF

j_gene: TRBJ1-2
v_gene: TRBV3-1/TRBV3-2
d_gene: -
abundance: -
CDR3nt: TGTGCCAGCAGCCCCAGTAACTATGGCTACACCTTC
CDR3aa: CASSPSNYGYTF

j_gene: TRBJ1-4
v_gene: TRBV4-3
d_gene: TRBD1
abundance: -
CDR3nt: TGCGCCAGCAGCCAGCGACAGGGGACTAATGAAAAACTGTTTTTT
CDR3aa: CASSQRQGTNEKLFF